The 4 T cell receptor beta chains below were found in one sample sequenced in a study of T cell responses to AZD1222 COVID-19 vaccine. Sequenced by immunoSEQ multiplex PCR; TCRdb stores in-frame clones only, minus some. This table has approximately 130,000 clones, over 90% appearing once. Sequencing used peripheral blood, obtained on day 0 of AZD1222 vaccination. The receptor source for this set is an adult in good health.

This chain connects TRBV19 to TRBJ2-3; D perhaps matches TRBD1 (6 bases). The CDR3 totals 14 residues. Germline-derived CDR1 and CDR2 are LNHDA and SQIVND (reference sequence). V was trimmed by 4 bases and J by 2 bases, leaving 10 bases between them. CDR3 in DNA: TGTGCCAGTAGTAGGACAGCAAACACAGATACGCAGTATTTT. As protein: CASSRTANTDTQYF.

This clone appeared once. The chain is built from TRBV5-1 and TRBJ1-2; D is possibly TRBD1 (5 bases). CDR1 is SGHRS, CDR2 YFSETQ, per germline. Trimming took off 0 bases at V and 5 bases at J, with 20 bases between the two ends. This CDR3 is built from 17 residues. The CDR3 DNA is TGCGCCAGCAGCTTGGCCGGGACCGCGATTGGGAGGTATGGCTACACCTTC. This translates into CASSLAGTAIGRYGYTF.

The chain couples TRBV7-2 to TRBJ2-1; 9 bases fit TRBD2. After removal of 8 bases from V and 3 bases from J, the junction contained 5 bases not matched to a gene. The CDR3 has 14 residues. CDR1 SGHTA and CDR2 FQGNSA come from the germline V gene. The CDR3: CASYLAGLYNEQFF. CDR3 in DNA: TGTGCCAGCTACCTAGCGGGACTCTACAATGAGCAGTTCTTC.

The chain joins TRBV4-1 to TRBJ1-5, with a weak D call TRBD1 (5 bases). V lost 5 bases, J lost 7 bases, and 15 bases lay in between. This CDR3 comprises 14 residues. Germline values: CDR1 MGHRA, CDR2 YSYEKL. The CDR3 nucleotides read TGCGCCAGCAGCTACGGGGGTTCGGGCCAGCCCCAGCATTTT. Protein: CASSYGGSGQPQHF.